This is a list of T cell receptor beta chains from one sample in a study of T cell repertoires in cytomegalovirus infection. These TCRs' antigens remain unknown. TCRdb re-called the reads with MiXCR, one entry per CDR3 protein. Among 550,000 to 850,000 distinct CDR3 sequences, roughly 33% were seen once, and the ten largest hold about 20%. Sequences were derived from cultured PBMCs, sampled from culture after CMV antigen stimulation. The source is a human donor in good health (CMV status not recorded). Some clones in this sample may be carry-over from other donors' samples. Both conserved end residues are part of each CDR3. Fields, in order: CDR3 protein, V gene.

CDR3: CSARSGAVMTQHF
V: TRBV20-1

CDR3: CASPKGDEQFF
V: TRBV7-1

CDR3: CASSLERDRSSYNSPLHF
V: TRBV7-9

CDR3: CASSKGIFSGNTIYF
V: TRBV19

CDR3: CASRGTATGELFF
V: TRBV2

CDR3: CASSVPPLNYGYTF
V: TRBV11-2

CDR3: CASSSNPGGVARGYTF
V: TRBV12-3/TRBV12-4

CDR3: CASGQGLGAEAFF
V: TRBV12-3/TRBV12-4

CDR3: CASSKGDTEAFF
V: TRBV19

CDR3: CASSQVTGGAGNTIYF
V: TRBV4-1

CDR3: CASSLNSGGTDTQYF
V: TRBV2

CDR3: CASSNQGNVYGYTF
V: TRBV3-1

CDR3: CASSLRGVYEQYF
V: TRBV5-4

CDR3: CASSNRGLKGYTF
V: TRBV12-3/TRBV12-4

CDR3: CASSSDPTGYTF
V: TRBV7-9

CDR3: CASSGTHTARTEAFF
V: TRBV19

CDR3: CSVSDGTVANEKLLF
V: TRBV20-1

CDR3: CASSWGTGDNYGYTF
V: TRBV11-2

CDR3: CASSPTPTGADTQYF
V: TRBV5-3

CDR3: CASRTGALGTGANVLTF
V: TRBV6-1

CDR3: CASTRGANTEAFF
V: TRBV6-6

CDR3: CASTHGLGGRGSSGANVLTF
V: TRBV6-1

CDR3: CASSLTGALSSYEQYF
V: TRBV5-1

CDR3: CASSLALGLAAHNEQFF
V: TRBV7-6

CDR3: CASSLSPRAYGYTF
V: TRBV12-3/TRBV12-4

CDR3: CAISESGQGATNTDTQYF
V: TRBV10-3

CDR3: CASGLVIGGRETQYF
V: TRBV12-5

CDR3: CASSFEDRGLDTQYF
V: TRBV7-2

CDR3: CATRDRVIHEQYF
V: TRBV27

CDR3: CASSFGGLNQPQHF
V: TRBV11-2

CDR3: CASSLVAWGEQFF
V: TRBV7-2

CDR3: CASSSPSGGAPDTQYF
V: TRBV7-2

CDR3: CASSLYGSTGANVLTF
V: TRBV7-8

CDR3: CASSYRGRPGNPYEQYF
V: TRBV6-2/TRBV6-3

CDR3: CASSLAGGSGSPLHF
V: TRBV12-3/TRBV12-4

CDR3: CATAGLPNTGELFF
V: TRBV12-3/TRBV12-4

CDR3: CASSTSSRTGAPFGNQPQHF
V: TRBV12-3/TRBV12-4

CDR3: CASSFRPGHQNTEAFF
V: TRBV6-6

CDR3: CAISEGGYTEQYF
V: TRBV10-3

CDR3: CASSEWSSGGYEQYF
V: TRBV6-1

CDR3: CSVDGGGSEQYF
V: TRBV29-1

CDR3: CASSRNERDYGYTF
V: TRBV5-4

CDR3: CASSPHPLGGAPYNEQFF
V: TRBV7-2

CDR3: CPSSYTARETQYF
V: TRBV6-5

CDR3: CASSLNDFGRSYGYTF
V: TRBV7-9

CDR3: CATGHRDYGYTF
V: TRBV6-6

CDR3: CASSRTGDLGGTQYF
V: TRBV6-1

CDR3: CASSAQGAGTEAFF
V: TRBV7-2

CDR3: CASSPRQGPSTEQYF
V: TRBV6-2/TRBV6-3

CDR3: CSARGPWGDEQFF
V: TRBV20-1

CDR3: CASSYSQNQPQHF
V: TRBV6-5